Reported below is one T cell receptor beta chain. The antigen is not known. The sample's treatment: 10-day PBMC culture with coronavirus spike peptide pools or control peptides (ViraFEST assay). Once peptide pools had expanded antigen-specific T cells, ViraFEST sequenced TCRs. This entry comes from a study of vaccination and CD4 T cells after COVID-19. About the research overall: Samples taken post-COVID came a median roughly 97 days after diagnosis, ranging from 35 to 161. Control cultures, each given a CEFX pool, an HIV-1 Nef pool, or no peptide, were included.

Cultured CD4+ T-cell DNA underwent Oncomine TCR Beta short-read sequencing. TCRdb independently ran MiXCR on the PCR reads; one entry per CDR3 protein. Found here are about 11,000 distinct CDR3 sequences, approximately 50% of them singletons; the top ten hold around 8.5%. J gave up 2 bases and V 5 bases, and 16 bases lay outside the gene matches. The germline gives CDR1 DFQATT, CDR2 SNEGSKA (reference sequence). The length of the CDR3 is 17 residues. The specimen sequenced was CD4+ T cells from blood, cultured in vitro. This TCR was sampled from a human donor who had recovered from COVID-19. The V call is TRBV20-1, the J call TRBJ2-3; 7 bases map to TRBD2. DNA of the CDR3: TGCAGTGCTGAGGGCCCGATGGGGCGGGAGCACACAGATACGCAGTATTTT. Translated, it gives CSAEGPMGREHTDTQYF.